Shown below are 2 T cell receptor beta chains from a single sample sequenced in a study of T-cell memory formation after mild COVID-19. TCRdb itself ran the 5' RACE reads through MiXCR, one entry per CDR3 protein. The sample holds hundreds of thousands of distinct CDR3 sequences; 15% to 20% are singletons and the top ten take 20% to 25%. The sequenced sample was PBMCs or a T cell subset sorted from them (not recorded which). The receptor source for this set is a man younger than 30 who had mild COVID-19 (a few samples of this study predate the infection). Cell type and time point are not known.

For this clonotype: One end of the junction fails to match germline, which may point to a read error. This chain connects TRBV7-7 to TRBJ2-5, with D possibly being TRBD2 (7 bases). Germline V CDR1 and CDR2: SSHAT, FNYEAQ (reference sequence). The CDR3 contains 15 residues. The CDR3 loop is CASKRGGGYRETQYF. CDR3 DNA sequence: TGTGCTAGCAAGCGAGGCGGGGGCTACAGGGAGACCCAGTACTTC.

V gene TRBV18 combines with J gene TRBJ2-2, with D perhaps matching TRBD1 (5 bases). The CDR3 runs to 14 residues. Germline V gives CDR1 KGHSH, CDR2 LQKENI. Trimming removed 2 bases from V and 7 bases from J, with 11 bases in between. The CDR3 loop reads CASSPGALSGELFF. The CDR3 DNA sequence: TGTGCCAGCTCACCAGGGGCACTCAGCGGGGAGCTGTTTTTT.